The entry below gives a single TCR beta chain sequence along with its context. This clonotype was found many times. Its antigen is unknown. Qualities for individual bases were not recorded, and no much larger clone is one base off. The germline V gene supplies CDR1 MNHEY and CDR2 SVGAGI. V was cut back by 6 bases and J by 2 bases, leaving a gap of 11 bases between them. CDR3 length: 13 amino acids, cysteine to phenylalanine. Only CDR3 DNA is held: 39 bases, read in frame from base 1. Library generation was performed with PCR. The sequencing machine was an Illumina HiSeq 4000. Bulk TCR libraries were made following a previously described method, with the TCR primers given in Table S5. Purification of total RNA was performed with the Qiagen AllPrep DNA/RNA kit. Before analysis, reads from multiple sequencing runs of one library were combined. The original methods were these. Reads were retained only if their TCR constant sequence matched exactly, and those retained reads were trimmed to 150 nt and grouped according to their 12-nt molecular barcodes. Within each barcode group, reads were sub-clustered at a 15% Levenshtein threshold, and quality-weighted consensus sequences were built per RNA molecule. Non-functional sequences were removed, as were lower-count sequences one edit away from another. Barcode sub-clusters with fewer than 20% of the maximum read count were removed, based on fitting two negative binomial distributions. Starting from the raw public reads, TCRdb applied fastp trimming at Q25, assembled clones with MiXCR and retained in-frame beta chains. A single entry per CDR3 protein holds the most common genes and DNA from its merged rows. TCRdb, rather than the study authors, made the V and J calls. Present in this sample are over 600,000 distinct CDR3 sequences, just under 20% of which were seen just once. The top ten hold around 0.86% of the sample.

Libraries of naive CD8 T cells were generated from roughly 21,000 to 960,000 sorted cells, with 10%, 30% or 50% of the purified RNA used. Naive CD8 T cells were FACS-sorted as CD8+CD4-CCR7+CD45RA+ on a BD FACSAria II into RLT Plus buffer. Detection sensitivity was tested by spiking Jurkat RNA equal to ten or so TCR copies' worth into samples containing roughly 17,000-1,000,000 naive CD8 T cells. Enrichment of CD8 T cells was done with RosetteSep CD8+ T Cell Enrichment Cocktail plus Ficoll-Paque, and ACK red cell lysis came afterward. These data belong to a study of molecular identifiers for immune sequencing clone quantification (dated by TCRdb to the late 2010s). Regarding the research as a whole: For a replicate experiment, the RNA from either approximately 20,000 or 100,000 naive CD8 T cells was divided into five aliquots, and four of those aliquots went on to sequencing. This methods study benchmarked molecular-identifier clustering-based TCR repertoire sequencing (MIDCIRS) and TCR RNA copy counting, using CD8 T cells to do so. Results and caveats for the whole study, not just this receptor: In CMV-specific effector cells, clones with more than 20 RNA copies accounted for over 99% of molecules, whereas in naive cells such clones accounted for under 1%. Highly expanded clone sizes could be underestimated if identical TCR molecules share a barcode. When barcode sub-clustering was omitted, TCR diversity was inflated by chimeric consensus sequences, with chimeras reaching as high as 47%. Spiked-in Jurkat TCR RNA (about 10 copies' worth), which is not part of the donor repertoire, was contained in the naive libraries. Modeling estimated about 3.3 recovered TCR RNA copies per cell, compared with 9.5 to 10 by digital PCR, which implies around 30% capture efficiency. Even against a background of about a million naive CD8 T cells, spiked-in Jurkat TCR RNA amounting to a single cell's worth was reported to be detectable.

The V and J segments used are TRBV6-5 and TRBJ2-7; the D segment cannot be called with confidence. The TCR originated in a human donor in good health. Some libraries in this study had Jurkat cell RNA spiked in. Sequencing input: naive CD8+ T cells from blood, with Jurkat cell RNA spiked in. The sample's cell subset or site label, decoded: FACS-sorted CD8+CD4-CCR7+CD45RA+ naive T cells. Here the CDR3 is given as CASSQVWAYEQYF. The sequenced DNA is TGTGCCAGCAGCCAGGTTTGGGCCTACGAGCAGTACTTC.